This TCR beta chain was profiled in a study of T cell responses to AZD1222 COVID-19 vaccine. Germline assignment: CDR1 GTSNPN and CDR2 SVGIG (reference sequence). CDR3 size: 14 residues. The V gene lost 1 base and the J gene lost 10 bases, with 18 bases spanning the gap. Method: immunoSEQ multiplex PCR; TCRdb's copy keeps in-frame clones and lacks some. The sample carries around 97,000 clones, 91% recorded once. The study, taken as a whole, reports: With two AZD1222 doses given, Spike-specific TCR breadth and depth both rose. The sample set comprised mostly white British donors with more females, and clonal diversity was possibly underestimated.

In regard to this clone: No antigen is known for it.

The receptor comes from an adult in good health. The J gene is TRBJ2-3, the V gene TRBV30; TRBD2 is a possible D gene (6 bases). Sequenced here: peripheral blood, sampled on day 0 of AZD1222 vaccination. CDR3 DNA sequence: TGTGCCTGGAGTGGGGTAGCGGCCACATTAGCGCAGTATTTT. This gives the protein CAWSGVAATLAQYF. The variable domain in full, completed from reference TRBV30 and TRBJ2-3, reads SQTIHQWPATLVQPVGSPLSLECTVEGTSNPNLYWYRQAAGRGLQLLFYSVGIGQISSEVPQNLSASRPQDRQFILSSKKLLLSDSGFYLCAWSGVAATLAQYFGPGTRLTVL.